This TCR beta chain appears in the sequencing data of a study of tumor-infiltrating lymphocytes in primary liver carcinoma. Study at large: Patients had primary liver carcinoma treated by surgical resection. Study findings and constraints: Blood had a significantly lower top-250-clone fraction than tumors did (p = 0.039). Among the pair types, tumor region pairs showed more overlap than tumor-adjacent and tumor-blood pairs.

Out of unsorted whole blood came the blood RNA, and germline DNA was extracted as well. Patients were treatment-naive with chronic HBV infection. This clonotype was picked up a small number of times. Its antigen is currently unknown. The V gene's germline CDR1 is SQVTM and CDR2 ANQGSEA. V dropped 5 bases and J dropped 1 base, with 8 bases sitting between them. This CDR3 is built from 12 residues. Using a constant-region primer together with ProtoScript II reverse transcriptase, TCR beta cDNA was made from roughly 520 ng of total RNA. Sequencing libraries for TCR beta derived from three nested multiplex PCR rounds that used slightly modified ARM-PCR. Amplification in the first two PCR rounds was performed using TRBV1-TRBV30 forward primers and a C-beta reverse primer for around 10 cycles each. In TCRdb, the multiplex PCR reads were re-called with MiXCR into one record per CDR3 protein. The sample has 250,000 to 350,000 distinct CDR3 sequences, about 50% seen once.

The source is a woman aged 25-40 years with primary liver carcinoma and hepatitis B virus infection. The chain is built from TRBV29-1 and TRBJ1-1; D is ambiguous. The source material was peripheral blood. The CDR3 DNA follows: TGCAGCGTTATACACCAGAACACTGAAGCTTTCTTT. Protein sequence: CSVIHQNTEAFF.